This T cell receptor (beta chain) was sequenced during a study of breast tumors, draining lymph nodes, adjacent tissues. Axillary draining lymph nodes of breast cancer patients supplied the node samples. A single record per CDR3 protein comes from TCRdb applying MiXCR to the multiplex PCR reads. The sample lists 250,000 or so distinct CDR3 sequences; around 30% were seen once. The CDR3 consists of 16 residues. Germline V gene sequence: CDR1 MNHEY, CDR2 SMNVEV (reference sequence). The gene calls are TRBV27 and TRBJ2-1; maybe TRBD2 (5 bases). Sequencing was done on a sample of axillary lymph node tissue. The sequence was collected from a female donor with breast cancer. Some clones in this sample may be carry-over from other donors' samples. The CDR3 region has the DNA TGTACAAGCAGTTTATCGCGGGTGGCTTACATCAATGAGCAGTTCTTC. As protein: CTSSLSRVAYINEQFF.